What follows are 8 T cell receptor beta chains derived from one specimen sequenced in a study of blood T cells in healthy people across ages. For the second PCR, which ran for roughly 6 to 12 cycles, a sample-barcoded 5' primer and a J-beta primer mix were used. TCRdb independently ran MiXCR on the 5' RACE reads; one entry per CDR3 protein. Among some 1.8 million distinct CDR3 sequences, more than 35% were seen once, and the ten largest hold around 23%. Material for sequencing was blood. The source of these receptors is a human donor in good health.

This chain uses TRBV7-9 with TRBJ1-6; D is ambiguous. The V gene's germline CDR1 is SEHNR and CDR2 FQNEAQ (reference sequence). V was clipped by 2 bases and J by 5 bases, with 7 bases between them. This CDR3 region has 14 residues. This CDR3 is CASSLFADNSPLHF. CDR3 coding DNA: TGTGCCAGCAGCTTATTCGCGGATAATTCACCCCTCCACTTT.

DNA for the CDR3: TGTGCCAGCAGCCCGGTCCCTAGCAGGGAGACCCAGTACTTC. This codes for CASSPVPSRETQYF. V and J are TRBV9 and TRBJ2-5; D might be TRBD2 (5 bases). The V and J ends lost 4 bases and 5 bases respectively, with 15 bases between them. CDR1 and CDR2 (germline): SGDLS, YYNGEE. CDR3 length: 14 amino acids. Full variable domain (outside the CDR3, taken from reference TRBV9 and TRBJ2-5): DSGVTQTPKHLITATGQRVTLRCSPRSGDLSVYWYQQSLDQGLQFLIQYYNGEERAKGNILERFSAQQFPDLHSELNLSSLELGDSALYFCASSPVPSRETQYFGPGTRLLVL.

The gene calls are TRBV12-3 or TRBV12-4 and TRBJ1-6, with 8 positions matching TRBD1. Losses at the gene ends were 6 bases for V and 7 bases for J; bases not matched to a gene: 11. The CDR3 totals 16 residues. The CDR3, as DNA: TGTGCCAGCAGCAAATCAGGGGGCCATGGGAATTCACCCCTCCACTTT. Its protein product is CASSKSGGHGNSPLHF.

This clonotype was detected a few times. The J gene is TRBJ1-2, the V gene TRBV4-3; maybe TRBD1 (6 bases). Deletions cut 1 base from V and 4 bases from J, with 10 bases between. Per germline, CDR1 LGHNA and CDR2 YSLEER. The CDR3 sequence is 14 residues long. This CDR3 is CASSQGTAVYGYTF. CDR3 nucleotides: TGCGCCAGCAGCCAAGGGACAGCAGTCTATGGCTACACCTTC.

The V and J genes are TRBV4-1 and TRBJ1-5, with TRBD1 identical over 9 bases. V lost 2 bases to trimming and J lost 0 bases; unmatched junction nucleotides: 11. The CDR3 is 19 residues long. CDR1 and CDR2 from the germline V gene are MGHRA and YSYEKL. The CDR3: CASSQLPGQGFYSNQPQHF. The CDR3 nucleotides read TGCGCCAGCAGCCAATTACCGGGACAGGGATTTTATAGCAATCAGCCCCAGCATTTT.

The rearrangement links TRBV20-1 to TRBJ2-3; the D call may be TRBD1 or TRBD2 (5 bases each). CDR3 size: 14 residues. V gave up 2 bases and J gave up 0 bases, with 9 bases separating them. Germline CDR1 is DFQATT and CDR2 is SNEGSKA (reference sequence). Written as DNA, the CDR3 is TGCAGTGCTAGAAAAGGGGACAGCACAGATACGCAGTATTTT. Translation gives CSARKGDSTDTQYF.

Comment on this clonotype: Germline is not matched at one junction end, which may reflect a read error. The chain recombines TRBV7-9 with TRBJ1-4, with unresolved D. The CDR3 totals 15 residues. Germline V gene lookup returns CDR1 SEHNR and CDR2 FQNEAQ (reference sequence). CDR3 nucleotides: TGTGCCGGCAGCTTTGGGAGGACGGAGGGTGAAAAACTGTTTTTT. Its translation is CAGSFGRTEGEKLFF.

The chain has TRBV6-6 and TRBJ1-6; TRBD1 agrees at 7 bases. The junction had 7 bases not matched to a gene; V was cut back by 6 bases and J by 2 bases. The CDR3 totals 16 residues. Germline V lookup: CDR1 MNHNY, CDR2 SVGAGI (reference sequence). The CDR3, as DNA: TGTGCCAGCAGACGACAGGGAAACCCCTATAATTCACCCCTCCACTTT. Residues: CASRRQGNPYNSPLHF.